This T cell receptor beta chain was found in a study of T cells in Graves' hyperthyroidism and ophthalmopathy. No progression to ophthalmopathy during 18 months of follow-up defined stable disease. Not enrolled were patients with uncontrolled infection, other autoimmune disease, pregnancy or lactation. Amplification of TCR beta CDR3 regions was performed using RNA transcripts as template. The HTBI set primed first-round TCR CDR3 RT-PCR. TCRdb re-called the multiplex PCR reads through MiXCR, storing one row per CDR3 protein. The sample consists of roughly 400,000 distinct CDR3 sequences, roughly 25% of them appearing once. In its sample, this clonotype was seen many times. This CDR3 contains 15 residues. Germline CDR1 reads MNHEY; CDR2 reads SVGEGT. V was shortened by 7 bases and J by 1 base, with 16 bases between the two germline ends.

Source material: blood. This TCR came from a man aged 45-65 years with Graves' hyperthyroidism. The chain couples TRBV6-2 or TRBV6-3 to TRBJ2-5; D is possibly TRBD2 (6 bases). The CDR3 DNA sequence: TGTGCCAGCAAAGGTCGGGCGGGACTCCAAGAGACCCAGTACTTC. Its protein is CASKGRAGLQETQYF.